This TCR beta chain comes out of a study of radiotherapy plus CTLA-4 blockade in lung cancer. General study findings and limits: Once radiotherapy plus ipilimumab had been given, TCR clones derived from tumor expanded in blood. Interferon-beta and early blood T cell clone dynamics reportedly predicted response best.

To note about this clone: What it recognizes is unknown.

Profiling relied on immunoSEQ multiplex PCR, and the TCRdb table lists in-frame clones only, not all of them. The sample carries around 45,000 clones, 65% to 75% recorded once. With ipilimumab providing CTLA-4 blockade, focal radiation was administered to patients who had chemo-refractory metastatic non-small-cell lung cancer. The CDR3 extends over 14 amino acids. CDR1 and CDR2 (germline): PRHDT, FYEKMQ (reference sequence). The V gene is TRBV13, the J gene TRBJ2-5; the D gene is possibly TRBD2 (6 bases). Gene TRBJ2-7 matches the end of the DNA better, so the J call may be wrong. Sequenced material: peripheral blood, taken from a patient treated with radiotherapy plus ipilimumab. This sequence was found in a human donor with non-small cell lung cancer who had a partial response to radiotherapy plus ipilimumab. The CDR3 loop reads CASSLNTGAYEQYF. CDR3 in DNA: TGTGCCAGCAGCTTGAACACGGGAGCCTACGAGCAGTACTTC.